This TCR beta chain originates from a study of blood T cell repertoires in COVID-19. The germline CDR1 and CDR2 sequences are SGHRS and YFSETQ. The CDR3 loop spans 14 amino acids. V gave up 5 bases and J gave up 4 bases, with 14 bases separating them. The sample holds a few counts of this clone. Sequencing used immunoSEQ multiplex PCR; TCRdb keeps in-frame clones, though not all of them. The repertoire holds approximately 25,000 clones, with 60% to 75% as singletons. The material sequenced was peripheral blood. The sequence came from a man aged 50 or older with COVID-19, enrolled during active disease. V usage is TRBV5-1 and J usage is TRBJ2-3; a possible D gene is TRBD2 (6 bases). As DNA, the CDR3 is TGCGCCAGCAGTCCCCGGGACTCCTCAGATACGCAGTATTTT. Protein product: CASSPRDSSDTQYF.